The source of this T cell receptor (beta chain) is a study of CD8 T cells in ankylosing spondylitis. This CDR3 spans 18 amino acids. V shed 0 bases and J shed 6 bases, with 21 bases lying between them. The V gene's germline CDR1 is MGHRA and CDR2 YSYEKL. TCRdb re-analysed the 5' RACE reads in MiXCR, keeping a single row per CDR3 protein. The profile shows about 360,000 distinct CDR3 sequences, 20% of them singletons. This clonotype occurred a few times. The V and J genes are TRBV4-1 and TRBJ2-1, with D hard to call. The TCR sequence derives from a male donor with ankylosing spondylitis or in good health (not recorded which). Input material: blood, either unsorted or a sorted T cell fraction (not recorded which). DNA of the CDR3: TGCGCCAGCAGCCAAGATCCTCCGGAGCGTAAGAATATCAATGAGCAGTTCTTC. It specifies CASSQDPPERKNINEQFF.